These 10 T cell receptor beta chains were all obtained from the same sample, sequenced in a study of T cell changes during pregnancy in multiple sclerosis. Sequencing used immunoSEQ multiplex PCR; TCRdb keeps in-frame clones, though not all of them. The sample holds tens of thousands of clones; roughly 93% are singletons and the top ten take 2.5%. Source: peripheral blood, taken in the third trimester of pregnancy. The receptors stem from a female donor with multiple sclerosis, enrolled in a pregnancy study.

The rearrangement uses TRBV11-3 and TRBJ2-2; no reliable D call. V was clipped by 1 base and J by 1 base, with 7 bases between them. Looked up from germline, CDR1 is SGHNT and CDR2 is YENEEA. The CDR3 length is 15 residues. The CDR3: CASSLAAGNTGELFF. The CDR3 nucleotides read TGTGCCAGCAGCTTAGCCGCAGGGAACACCGGGGAGCTGTTTTTT.

The chain combines TRBV6-1 with TRBJ1-2; the match to TRBD1 covers 8 bases. V was clipped by 6 bases and J by 8 bases; unmatched bases: 8. The CDR3 runs to 13 residues. Germline lookup yields CDR1 MNHNS and CDR2 SASEGT. CDR3 coding DNA: TGTGCCAGCAGAGGGGACAGGCCGGGAGGCTACACCTTC. It is translated as CASRGDRPGGYTF.

The V and J genes are TRBV27 and TRBJ1-3; D is unclear. CDR3 length equals 14 residues. Trimming stripped 5 bases from V and 0 bases from J, with 8 bases between. From germline, CDR1 is MNHEY and CDR2 SMNVEV (reference sequence). CDR3 in DNA: TGTGCCAGCAGTGAGGCACTCTCTGGAAACACCATATATTTT. Protein: CASSEALSGNTIYF.

This chain joins TRBV6-6 and TRBJ1-1, with no clear D. This CDR3 has 11 residues. Deletions cut 8 bases from V and 13 bases from J, with 17 bases between. Germline V gene data show CDR1 as MNHNY and CDR2 as SVGAGI (reference sequence). CDR3 in DNA: TGTGCCAGCCAAGTGGGGAGGGTTCTTTTCTTT. Its translation: CASQVGRVLFF.

The V gene is TRBV4-1, the J gene TRBJ1-2; maybe TRBD1 (5 bases). The CDR3 contains 13 residues. The germline V and J ends were trimmed by 1 base and 8 bases, with 11 bases remaining between them. Per the germline V gene, CDR1 is MGHRA and CDR2 is YSYEKL. The CDR3, as DNA: TGCGCCAGCAGCCAAGTTGTCAAGGGGGGCTACACCTTC. It translates to CASSQVVKGGYTF.

V usage is TRBV30 and J usage is TRBJ1-2, with unresolved D. V lost 5 bases, J lost 5 bases, and 18 bases lay in between. The germline gives CDR1 GTSNPN, CDR2 SVGIG (reference sequence). This CDR3 has 14 residues. Here the CDR3 DNA reads TGTGCCTGGGGAACCCAGACTGGCCTTTATGGCTACACCTTC. Translation gives CAWGTQTGLYGYTF.

This clone was found once. This chain connects TRBV7-3 to TRBJ2-5, with D possibly TRBD2 on 6 matching bases. This CDR3 has 15 amino acids. CDR1 is SGHTA, CDR2 FQGTGA, per germline. V shed 2 bases and J shed 3 bases, with 13 bases lying between them. The CDR3 DNA reads as TGTGCCAGCAGCTTATTTGGGGGGTCCGAAGAGACCCAGTACTTC. It yields the protein CASSLFGGSEETQYF.

This chain connects TRBV9 to TRBJ1-4; 7 nucleotides align to TRBD1. Germline trimming cut 3 bases from V and 3 bases from J; bases unmatched to any gene: 5. From germline, CDR1 is SGDLS and CDR2 YYNGEE. This CDR3 contains 15 residues. The CDR3 protein is CASSEGGAPNEKLFF. The CDR3 bases are TGTGCCAGCAGCGAAGGGGGCGCCCCTAATGAAAAACTGTTTTTT.

The chain combines TRBV11-2 with TRBJ2-1, with D possibly TRBD2 on 6 matching bases. CDR1 and CDR2 (germline): SGHAT, FQNNGV. V lost 2 bases to trimming and J lost 5 bases, with 13 bases between them. This CDR3 has 15 amino acids. The CDR3 DNA sequence: TGTGCCAGCAGCTTATGGGGGGAGATCGACAATGAGCAGTTCTTC. Translation gives CASSLWGEIDNEQFF.

V usage is TRBV11-2 and J usage is TRBJ1-2; a possible D gene is TRBD1 (5 bases). There are 13 residues in the CDR3. Germline loops: CDR1 SGHAT, CDR2 FQNNGV. V lost 0 bases and J 8 bases, leaving 10 bases between the germline ends. CDR3 sequence reads: CASSLDRGTGYTF. The CDR3 DNA follows: TGTGCCAGCAGCTTAGATCGGGGGACGGGCTACACCTTC.